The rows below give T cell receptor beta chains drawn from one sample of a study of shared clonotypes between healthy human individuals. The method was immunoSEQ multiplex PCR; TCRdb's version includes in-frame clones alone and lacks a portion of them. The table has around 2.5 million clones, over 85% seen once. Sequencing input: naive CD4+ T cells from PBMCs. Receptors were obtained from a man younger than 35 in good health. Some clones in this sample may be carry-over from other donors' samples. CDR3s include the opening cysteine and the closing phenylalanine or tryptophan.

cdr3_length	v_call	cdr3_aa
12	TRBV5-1	CASSLGQGEAFF
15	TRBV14	CASSQDSRGNYEQYF
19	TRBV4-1	CASSQVDRPASGRAHEQYF
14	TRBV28	CASSWPGGTYEQYF
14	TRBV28	CASSSGTGHYGYTF
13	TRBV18	CASSPSAGFEQYF
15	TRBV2	CASIHGGSSYNEQFF
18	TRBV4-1	CASSQGRDRGGSNEKLFF
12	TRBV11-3	CASSLGPETQYF
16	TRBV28	CASSLWYTANTGELFF
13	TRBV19	CASKRVGAQPQHF
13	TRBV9	CASGRSSYNEQFF
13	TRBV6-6	CASRYGQDYGYTF
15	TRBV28	CASKQLQWDRQFVFF
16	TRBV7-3	CASSLRVAGEEETQYF
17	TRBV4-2	CASSQDHGGRARETQYF
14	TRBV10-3	CAISELAGVQEQYF
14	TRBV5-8	CASSFRDSDYEQYF
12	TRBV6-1	CASSVAHTAQHF
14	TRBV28	CASSGTGMDYGYTF
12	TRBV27	CASSSGPYGYTF
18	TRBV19	CASSIGRGTTPSYNEQFF
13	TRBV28	CASSFYRGRGYTF
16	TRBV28	CASRRISGRISYEQYF
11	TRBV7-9	CASSPTHEQYF
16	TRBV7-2	CASSLEGQGGRVGYTF
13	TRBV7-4	CASSMAGAYEQYF
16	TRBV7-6	CASSLVGGGPNYEQYF
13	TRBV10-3	CAISSGRGYEQYF